Listed below are T cell receptor beta chains from one sample, sequenced in a study of T cell repertoires in ileal Crohn's disease. The method was immunoSEQ multiplex PCR; TCRdb's version includes in-frame clones alone and lacks a portion of them. The data show over 14,000 clones, nearly 80% seen once. Input material: ileal tissue. These receptors were collected from an adult with Crohn's disease. CDR3s include the opening cysteine and the closing phenylalanine or tryptophan. A D gene is named only where the DNA matches it firmly. Size values are once, few and many counts, or a class for expanded clones, and some rows have none.

J	size	V	D	CDR3	DNA
TRBJ2-1	NA	TRBV6-5	TRBD2	CASSYSYGGTYNEQFF	TGTGCCAGCAGTTACTCGTACGGGGGGACGTACAATGAGCAGTTCTTC
TRBJ2-7	NA	TRBV6-6	NA	CASSSGTSYEQYF	TGTGCCAGCAGTTCCGGGACTTCCTACGAGCAGTACTTC
TRBJ2-7	NA	TRBV7-6	TRBD1	CASSSGTGGPYEQYF	TGTGCCAGCAGCTCCGGGACAGGGGGCCCCTACGAGCAGTACTTC
TRBJ2-1	NA	TRBV16	TRBD2	CASSPRPGLAGKPQIVDEQFF	TGTGCCAGCAGCCCGCGACCGGGACTAGCGGGGAAACCACAAATAGTAGATGAGCAGTTCTTC
TRBJ1-2	few	TRBV2	NA	CASRPQGDAGYTF	TGTGCCAGCAGGCCCCAGGGCGATGCTGGCTACACCTTC
TRBJ2-3	NA	TRBV2	TRBD2	CASKRGGNTDTQYF	TGTGCCAGCAAACGGGGGGGGAACACAGATACGCAGTATTTT
TRBJ1-3	NA	TRBV9	NA	CASSVDSPNGGAGNTIYF	TGTGCCAGCAGCGTAGACTCCCCGAATGGGGGCGCTGGAAACACCATATATTTT
TRBJ1-6	NA	TRBV2	NA	CASRSDSLGSPLHF	TGTGCCAGCCGGTCTGACAGTTTGGGGTCACCCCTCCACTTT
TRBJ2-7	NA	TRBV18	TRBD1	CASSAQGQISYEQYF	TGTGCCAGCTCGGCACAGGGACAGATCTCCTACGAGCAGTACTTC
TRBJ2-6	NA	TRBV7-2	NA	CASSARGRRQSRANVLTF	TGTGCCAGCAGCGCGAGAGGGAGACGACAAAGTCGGGCCAACGTCCTGACTTTC
TRBJ1-6	NA	TRBV7-8	TRBD1	CASSLERTGNSPLHF	TGTGCCAGCAGCTTAGAGAGGACAGGAAATTCACCCCTCCACTTT
TRBJ2-7	NA	TRBV23-1	TRBD1	CASSQFKSGQGKSYEQYF	TGCGCCAGCAGTCAATTTAAGTCTGGACAGGGCAAGAGCTACGAGCAGTACTTC
TRBJ1-4	NA	TRBV6-6	NA	CASSYSGGTGEKLFF	TGTGCCAGCAGTTACTCTGGGGGGACGGGGGAAAAACTGTTTTTT
TRBJ2-2	medium-sized	TRBV11-2	NA	CASSKQGTGELFF	TGTGCCAGCTCCAAACAGGGCACCGGGGAGCTGTTTTTT
TRBJ1-5	NA	TRBV19	NA	CASSILAGSVQPQHF	TGTGCCAGTAGTATTTTGGCAGGGTCGGTTCAGCCCCAGCATTTT
TRBJ2-5	NA	TRBV14	TRBD1	CASSRIGTGLGETQYF	TGTGCCAGCAGCCGAATCGGGACAGGATTGGGGGAGACCCAGTACTTC
TRBJ2-1	once	TRBV4-1	TRBD1	CASSQDLGQTIHNEQFF	TGCGCCAGCAGCCAAGATTTGGGACAGACGATTCACAATGAGCAGTTCTTC
TRBJ1-2	NA	TRBV2	TRBD1	CASRGGRPGYTF	TGTGCCAGCAGAGGGGGCAGGCCGGGCTACACCTTC
TRBJ1-6	NA	TRBV11-2	TRBD1	CASSRGQHNSPLHF	TGTGCCAGCAGCCGGGGACAGCATAATTCACCCCTCCACTTT
TRBJ2-1	NA	TRBV5-1	NA	CASSRTQSRYNEQFF	TGCGCCAGCAGCCGGACTCAATCGAGATACAATGAGCAGTTCTTC
TRBJ1-5	NA	TRBV18	NA	CASSPQQGRRRDQPQHF	TGTGCCAGCTCACCACAACAAGGAAGGAGAAGAGATCAGCCCCAGCATTTT
TRBJ2-7	NA	TRBV18	TRBD2	CASSPGLAGEYEQYF	TGTGCCAGCTCACCTGGGCTAGCGGGGGAATACGAGCAGTACTTC
TRBJ2-5	NA	TRBV6-5	TRBD1	CASSGDRGRRETQYF	TGTGCCAGCAGTGGGGACAGGGGGCGGAGGGAGACCCAGTACTTC
TRBJ2-1	large	TRBV10-2	NA	CASTVNQLPDEQFF	TGCGCCAGCACGGTGAACCAACTACCCGATGAGCAGTTCTTC
TRBJ2-2	NA	TRBV28	NA	CASRGGGPTGELFF	TGTGCCAGCAGAGGGGGGGGACCCACCGGGGAGCTGTTTTTT
TRBJ2-5	once	TRBV5-1	TRBD1	CASSLGDRVETQYF	TGCGCCAGCAGCTTGGGGGACAGGGTTGAGACCCAGTACTTC
TRBJ2-5	NA	TRBV18	TRBD1	CASSLGRQGAQETQYF	TGTGCCAGCTCCCTCGGCAGACAGGGGGCTCAAGAGACCCAGTACTTC
TRBJ2-6	NA	TRBV5-1	NA	CASSHLQVSGANVLTF	TGCGCCAGCAGCCACTTACAGGTCTCTGGGGCCAACGTCCTGACTTTC
TRBJ1-1	NA	TRBV18	NA	CASSRTVEGNTEAFF	TGTGCCAGCTCGAGGACAGTTGAAGGGAACACTGAAGCTTTCTTT
TRBJ2-1	NA	TRBV14	NA	CASSPSGLPLQFF	TGTGCCAGCAGCCCATCCGGTTTGCCGCTTCAGTTCTTC
TRBJ2-5	NA	TRBV5-4	TRBD1	CASSLGQGETQYF	TGTGCCAGCAGCCTTGGACAGGGAGAGACCCAGTACTTC
TRBJ1-3	NA	TRBV18	NA	CASSPNTESGNTIYF	TGTGCCAGCTCACCAAACACCGAATCTGGAAACACCATATATTTT
TRBJ1-5	few	TRBV11-2	NA	CASSLADVRQPQHF	TGTGCCAGCAGCTTAGCTGATGTCAGGCAGCCCCAGCATTTT
TRBJ1-6	NA	TRBV7-2	NA	CASSPTNGGGVIHF	TGTGCCAGCAGCCCCACGAACGGAGGAGGGGTTATCCACTTT
TRBJ1-1	NA	TRBV5-5	NA	CASSPVITKGRTEAFF	TGTGCCAGCAGCCCGGTCATCACAAAAGGGAGAACTGAAGCTTTCTTT
TRBJ2-2	NA	TRBV9	TRBD2	CASSPRTSGGTGELFF	TGTGCCAGCAGCCCGAGGACTAGCGGGGGCACCGGGGAGCTGTTTTTT
TRBJ2-5	NA	TRBV7-2	TRBD2	CASSLGSGGAGETQYF	TGTGCCAGCAGCTTAGGGAGCGGGGGGGCCGGGGAGACCCAGTACTTC
TRBJ1-1	once	TRBV6-5	TRBD1	CATLRQGRGTEAFF	TGTGCCACCCTCAGACAGGGCAGAGGCACTGAAGCTTTCTTT
TRBJ2-2	medium-sized	TRBV30	NA	CAWSRTVHTGELFF	TGTGCCTGGAGTCGGACAGTCCACACCGGGGAGCTGTTTTTT
TRBJ1-4	few	TRBV5-1	NA	CASSQRQAATNEKLFF	TGCGCCAGCAGCCAACGACAGGCTGCAACTAATGAAAAACTGTTTTTT
TRBJ1-4	NA	TRBV5-5	NA	CASSLPLQEKLFF	TGTGCCAGCAGCTTACCTCTACAGGAAAAACTGTTTTTT
TRBJ1-4	once	TRBV6-5	TRBD1	CASSWKGTGGEKLFF	TGTGCCAGCAGTTGGAAAGGGACAGGCGGGGAAAAACTGTTTTTT
TRBJ2-3	once	TRBV12-5	TRBD1	CASGQGQSSTDTQYF	TGTGCTAGTGGCCAGGGACAGTCTAGCACAGATACGCAGTATTTT
TRBJ1-1	NA	TRBV5-1	NA	CASSPRDSYTEAFF	TGCGCCAGCAGCCCTAGAGACTCCTACACTGAAGCTTTCTTT